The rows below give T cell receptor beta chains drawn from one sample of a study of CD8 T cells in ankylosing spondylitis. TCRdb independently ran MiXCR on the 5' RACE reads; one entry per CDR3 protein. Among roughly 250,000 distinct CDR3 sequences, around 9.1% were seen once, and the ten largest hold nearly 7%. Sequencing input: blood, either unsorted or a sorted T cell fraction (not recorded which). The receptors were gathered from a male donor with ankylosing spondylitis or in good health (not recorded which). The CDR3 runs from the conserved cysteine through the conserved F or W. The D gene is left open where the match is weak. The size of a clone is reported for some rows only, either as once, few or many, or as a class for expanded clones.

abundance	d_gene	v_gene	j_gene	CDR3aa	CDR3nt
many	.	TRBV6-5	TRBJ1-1	CASSYSTGFEAFF	TGTGCCAGCAGTTACTCCACAGGGTTTGAAGCTTTCTTT
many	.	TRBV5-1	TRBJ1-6	CASSLDWSSPLHF	TGCGCCAGCAGCTTGGACTGGTCTTCACCCCTCCACTTT
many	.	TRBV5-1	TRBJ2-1	CASSEGPEQFF	TGCGCCAGCAGCGAGGGACCAGAGCAGTTCTTC
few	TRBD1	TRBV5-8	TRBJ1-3	CASSPGQGTGNTIYF	TGTGCCAGCAGCCCGGGACAGGGGACTGGAAACACCATATATTTT
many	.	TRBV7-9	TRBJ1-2	CASSSATGVYGYTF	TGTGCCAGCAGCTCCGCGACAGGCGTCTATGGCTACACCTTC
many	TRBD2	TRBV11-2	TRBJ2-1	CASSLGRPGGPFPTRGEQFF	TGTGCCAGCAGCTTAGGGAGACCGGGAGGCCCTTTTCCGACACGCGGTGAGCAGTTCTTC
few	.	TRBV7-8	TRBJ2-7	CASSSYEEGDEQYF	TGTGCCAGCAGCTCCTACGAAGAGGGAGACGAGCAGTACTTC
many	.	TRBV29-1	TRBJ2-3	CSVGGWGRSTDTQYF	TGCAGCGTGGGTGGATGGGGCAGAAGCACAGATACGCAGTATTTT
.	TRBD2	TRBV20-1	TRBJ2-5	CSASPSSGGEYQESQYF	TGCAGTGCTAGCCCCTCTAGCGGGGGAGAGTACCAAGAGAGCCAGTACTTC
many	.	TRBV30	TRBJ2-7	CAWSEGYEQYF	TGTGCCTGGAGTGAGGGGTACGAGCAGTACTTC
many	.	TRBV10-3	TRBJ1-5	CAISESTVSNQPQHF	TGTGCCATCAGTGAGTCGACCGTTAGCAATCAGCCCCAGCATTTT
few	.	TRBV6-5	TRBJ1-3	CASSSRTPSSGNTIYF	TGTGCCAGCAGTTCCCGGACACCCAGCTCTGGAAACACCATATATTTT
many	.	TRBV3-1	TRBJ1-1	CASSRTGAGITEAFF	TGTGCCAGCAGCCGAACCGGGGCAGGGATCACTGAAGCTTTCTTT
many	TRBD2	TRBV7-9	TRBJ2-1	CASSSGLAGKGRNEQFF	TGTGCCAGCAGCTCCGGACTAGCGGGAAAGGGCCGCAATGAGCAGTTCTTC
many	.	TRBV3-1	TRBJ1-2	CASSQDRGADGYTF	TGTGCCAGCAGCCAAGATCGGGGGGCAGATGGCTACACCTTC
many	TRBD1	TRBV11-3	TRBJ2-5	CASSSGQGESETQYF	TGTGCCAGCAGCTCGGGACAGGGCGAGAGTGAGACCCAGTACTTC
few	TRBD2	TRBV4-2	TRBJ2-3	CASSQDPKRGDIPDTQYF	TGTGCCAGCAGCCAAGATCCAAAGCGGGGGGATATACCGGATACGCAGTATTTT
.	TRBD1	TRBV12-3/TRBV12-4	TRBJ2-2	CASSPPGQANTGELFF	TGTGCCAGCAGTCCCCCCGGACAGGCGAACACCGGGGAGCTGTTTTTT
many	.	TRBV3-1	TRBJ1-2	CASSPLSGSNYGYTF	TGTGCCAGCAGCCCCCTCAGTGGGAGCAACTATGGCTACACCTTC
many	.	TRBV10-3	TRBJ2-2	CAISQESTGELFF	TGTGCCATCAGTCAAGAGAGCACCGGGGAGCTGTTTTTT
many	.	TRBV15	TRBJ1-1	CATSRDQGNTEAFF	TGTGCCACCAGCAGAGATCAGGGGAACACTGAAGCTTTCTTT
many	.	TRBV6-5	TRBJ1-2	CASSRGAGGYTF	TGTGCCAGCAGCCGCGGTGCCGGTGGCTACACCTTC
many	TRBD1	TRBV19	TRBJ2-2	CASSVGTGRFGGELFF	TGTGCCAGTAGTGTCGGGACAGGGCGGTTCGGCGGGGAGCTGTTTTTT
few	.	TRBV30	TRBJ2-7	CAWRLITGSYEQYF	TGTGCCTGGAGATTGATAACTGGCTCCTACGAGCAGTACTTC
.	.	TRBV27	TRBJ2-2	CASSTKGGETVLTGELFF	TGTGCCAGCAGCACTAAGGGCGGGGAGACCGTTCTCACCGGGGAGCTGTTTTTT
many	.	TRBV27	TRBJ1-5	CASSSGPFNQPQHF	TGTGCCAGCAGTTCGGGTCCTTTTAATCAGCCCCAGCATTTT
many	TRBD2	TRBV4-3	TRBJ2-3	CASSQDPSGGGAADTQYF	TGCGCCAGCAGCCAAGATCCTTCTGGCGGGGGGGCAGCAGATACGCAGTATTTT
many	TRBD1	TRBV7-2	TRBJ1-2	CATQTQGVYGYTF	TGTGCCACCCAGACCCAGGGGGTCTATGGCTACACCTTC
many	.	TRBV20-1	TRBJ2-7	CSARSPIKGEQYF	TGCAGTGCTAGAAGCCCCATCAAAGGCGAGCAGTACTTC
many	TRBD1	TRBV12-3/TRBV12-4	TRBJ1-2	CASSLQTGGYGYTF	TGTGCCAGCAGTTTGCAGACAGGGGGTTATGGCTACACCTTC
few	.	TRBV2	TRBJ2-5	CASTPRDGETQYF	TGTGCCAGCACTCCCCGGGATGGGGAGACCCAGTACTTC
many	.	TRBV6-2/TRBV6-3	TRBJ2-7	CASSYSAGLHEQYF	TGTGCCAGCAGTTACTCAGCGGGTCTCCACGAGCAGTACTTC
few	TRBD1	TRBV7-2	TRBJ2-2	CASSVRQGRGELFF	TGTGCCAGCAGCGTTAGACAGGGTAGGGGGGAGCTGTTTTTT
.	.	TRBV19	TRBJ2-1	CASSINDHGYYNEQFF	TGTGCCAGTAGTATCAACGATCATGGGTACTACAATGAGCAGTTCTTC
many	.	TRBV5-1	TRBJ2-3	CASSLRGPHRDDTQYF	TGCGCCAGCAGCTTGAGGGGACCCCACAGGGACGATACGCAGTATTTT
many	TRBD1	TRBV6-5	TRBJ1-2	CASSYSWQGDYGYTF	TGTGCCAGCAGTTACTCCTGGCAGGGGGACTATGGCTACACCTTC
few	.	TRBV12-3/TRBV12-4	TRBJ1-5	CASSSVGNQPQHF	TGTGCCAGCAGTTCCGTCGGAAATCAGCCCCAGCATTTT
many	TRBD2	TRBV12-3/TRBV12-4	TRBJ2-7	CASSSLRGGGSYEQYF	TGTGCCAGCAGTTCCTTACGCGGGGGGGGATCCTACGAGCAGTACTTC
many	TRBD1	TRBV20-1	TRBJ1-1	CSGNRGRGTEAFF	TGCAGTGGCAACAGGGGCCGGGGCACTGAAGCTTTCTTT
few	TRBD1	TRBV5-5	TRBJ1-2	CASSLRDREQGYTF	TGTGCCAGCAGCTTGAGGGACAGGGAGCAGGGCTACACCTTC
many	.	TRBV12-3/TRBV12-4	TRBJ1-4	CASSPSTNEKLFF	TGTGCCAGCAGCCCTTCCACTAATGAAAAACTGTTTTTT
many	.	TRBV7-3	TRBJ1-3	CASSLTGRSGNTIYF	TGTGCCAGCAGCTTAACAGGACGCTCTGGAAACACCATATATTTT
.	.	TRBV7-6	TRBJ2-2	CASSLASRPAGELFF	TGTGCCAGCAGCTTAGCGAGTCGCCCAGCCGGGGAGCTGTTTTTT
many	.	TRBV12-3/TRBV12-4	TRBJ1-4	CASSPGRRNEKLFF	TGTGCCAGCAGCCCGGGACGGAGGAATGAAAAACTGTTTTTT
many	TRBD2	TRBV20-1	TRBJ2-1	CSAVAGGYNEQFF	TGCAGTGCTGTGGCGGGGGGATACAATGAGCAGTTCTTC
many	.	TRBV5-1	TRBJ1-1	CASSLVGRTEAFF	TGCGCCAGCAGCTTAGTAGGGAGGACTGAAGCTTTCTTT
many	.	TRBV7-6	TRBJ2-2	CASSPPEGGELFF	TGTGCCAGCAGCCCGCCGGAGGGGGGGGAGCTGTTTTTT
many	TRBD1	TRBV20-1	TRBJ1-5	CSARVGTDSNQPQHF	TGCAGTGCTAGAGTTGGGACAGATAGCAATCAGCCCCAGCATTTT
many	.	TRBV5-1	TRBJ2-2	CASPLWAGELFF	TGCGCCAGCCCCTTGTGGGCCGGGGAGCTGTTTTTT
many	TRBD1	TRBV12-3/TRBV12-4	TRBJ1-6	CASSLRDRGSPYNSPLHF	TGTGCCAGCAGTTTGCGGGACAGGGGATCCCCCTATAATTCACCCCTCCACTTT
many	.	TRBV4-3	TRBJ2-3	CASSQDPPATSTDTQYF	TGCGCCAGCAGCCAAGACCCTCCAGCGACTAGCACAGATACGCAGTATTTT